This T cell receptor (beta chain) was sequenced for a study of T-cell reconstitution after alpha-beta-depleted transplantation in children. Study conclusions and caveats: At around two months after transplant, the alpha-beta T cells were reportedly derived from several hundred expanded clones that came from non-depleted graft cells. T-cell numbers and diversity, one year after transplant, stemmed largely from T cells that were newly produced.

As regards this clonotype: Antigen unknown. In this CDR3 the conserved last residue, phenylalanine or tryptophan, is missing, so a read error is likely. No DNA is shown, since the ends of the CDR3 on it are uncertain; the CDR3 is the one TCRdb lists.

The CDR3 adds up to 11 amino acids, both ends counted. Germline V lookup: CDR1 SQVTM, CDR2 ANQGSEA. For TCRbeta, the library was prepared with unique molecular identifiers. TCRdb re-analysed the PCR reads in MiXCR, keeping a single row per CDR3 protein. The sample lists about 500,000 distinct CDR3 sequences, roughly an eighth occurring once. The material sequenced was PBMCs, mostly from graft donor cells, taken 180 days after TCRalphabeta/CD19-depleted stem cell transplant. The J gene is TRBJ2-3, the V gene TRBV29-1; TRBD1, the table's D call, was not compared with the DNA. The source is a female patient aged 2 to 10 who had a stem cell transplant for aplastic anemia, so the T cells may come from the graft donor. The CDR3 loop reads CSVLPGTVQPV.